One sample yielded the 4 T cell receptor beta chains listed below, sequenced in a study of identical twins. Each CDR3 protein gets one entry after TCRdb re-called the 5' RACE reads with MiXCR. The profile shows a few hundred thousand distinct CDR3 sequences, just under 10% of them singletons. These data also formed part of another study, on yellow fever vaccine responses in identical twins.

The material sequenced was PBMCs. The origin of the receptors is a woman between 18 and 29 years old in good health.

This clonotype showed up many times. CDR3 amino acids: CASSLSGSTEAFF. The CDR3 DNA reads as TGTGCCAGCAGTTTATCGGGGAGCACTGAAGCTTTCTTT. V and J are TRBV12-3 or TRBV12-4 and TRBJ1-1; D gene unclear. The CDR3 contains 13 residues. Between the trimmed V and J ends, which lost 2 bases and 4 bases, there was a span of 8 bases.

There are a few counts of this clonotype. V and J are TRBV28 and TRBJ2-3; perhaps TRBD1 as D (6 bases). From germline, CDR1 is MDHEN and CDR2 SYDVKM. Trimming left V 7 bases short and J 9 bases short, with 17 bases between. The CDR3 is made up of 13 amino acids. DNA of the CDR3: TGTGCCAGCATCGACAGGCTGACCGAAACGCAGTATTTT. It codes for CASIDRLTETQYF.

This clonotype was observed once. The V gene is TRBV2, the J gene TRBJ2-1; perhaps TRBD1 as D (6 bases). V was clipped by 3 bases and J by 8 bases, with 8 bases between them. The CDR3 loop spans 12 amino acids. In germline, CDR1 is SNHLY, CDR2 FYNNEI. The CDR3 DNA follows: TGTGCCAGCAGTGATTGGGGGCATGAGCAGTTCTTC. Amino acids: CASSDWGHEQFF.

This clonotype was counted many times. The rearrangement links TRBV29-1 to TRBJ2-7, with 13 bases aligning to TRBD2. The CDR3 length is 16 residues. V gave up 6 bases and J gave up 0 bases; unmatched junction bases: 8. From germline, CDR1 is SQVTM and CDR2 ANQGSEA. The CDR3 nucleotides read TGCAGCGTCGCAGGGACTAGCGGGACTAGCTCCTACGAGCAGTACTTC. Translated, it gives CSVAGTSGTSSYEQYF.